Listed below are T cell receptor beta chains from one sample, sequenced in a study of blood T cell repertoires in COVID-19. The method was immunoSEQ multiplex PCR; TCRdb's version includes in-frame clones alone and lacks a portion of them. The sample includes around 170,000 clones, approximately 74% of them seen just once. The sequencing sample was made of peripheral blood. These receptors were obtained from a woman older than 75 with acute or convalescent COVID-19. The CDR3 runs from the conserved cysteine through the conserved F or W. A D gene is named only where the DNA matches it firmly. Some rows have no size entry. The others give once, few or many, or a class for an expanded clone.

cdr3_nt | cdr3_aa | j_call | clone_size | v_call | d_call
TGTGCCAGCTCACGTCCTCAAGACAGCAGTGAAAAACTGTTTTTT | CASSRPQDSSEKLFF | TRBJ1-4 | - | TRBV18 | -
TGTGCCAGCATTCTCACTAGCGGGACAGCAGATACGCAGTATTTT | CASILTSGTADTQYF | TRBJ2-3 | - | TRBV6-5 | TRBD2
TGTGCCACCAGTGGACTAGCGGAGGGGGGTGAGCAGTTCTTC | CATSGLAEGGEQFF | TRBJ2-1 | few | TRBV24-1 | TRBD2
TGTGCCAGCAGAGTACCCGGGACAGGGATAGTTAACACTGAAGCTTTCTTT | CASRVPGTGIVNTEAFF | TRBJ1-1 | - | TRBV28 | TRBD1
TGTGCCAGCCACTTGTTGGGTGCAGGGGGAATCGTAGCTTTCTTT | CASHLLGAGGIVAFF | TRBJ1-1 | - | TRBV6-5 | TRBD1
TGTGCCAGCAGCCAAGACACAAGCGGGAGGGCCAGCGGGGAGCTGTTTTTT | CASSQDTSGRASGELFF | TRBJ2-2 | - | TRBV4-2 | TRBD2
TGTGCCAGCGGGGCCACACTGAACACTGAAGCTTTCTTT | CASGATLNTEAFF | TRBJ1-1 | - | TRBV11-1 | -
TGTGCCAGCAGTGAATCGAGCCCTTTCGGGGAAAAACTGTTTTTT | CASSESSPFGEKLFF | TRBJ1-4 | - | TRBV2 | -
TGTGCCAGCAGCTTGGAGGAGGGTAGAACTGAAGCTTTCTTT | CASSLEEGRTEAFF | TRBJ1-1 | - | TRBV2 | -
TGCGCCAGCAGCCCGGCCTTTCGGGGAAGGAACACCGGGGAGCTGTTTTTT | CASSPAFRGRNTGELFF | TRBJ2-2 | - | TRBV5-1 | -
TGCGCCAGCAGTGTACAGACATACACAGATACGCAGTATTTT | CASSVQTYTDTQYF | TRBJ2-3 | - | TRBV10-2 | -
TGTGCCAGCAGTGAAGCTCTAGGCGTCTTGCAGTTCTTC | CASSEALGVLQFF | TRBJ2-1 | - | TRBV6-1 | -
TGTGCCAGCAACCGAGACAGGGGGCCCCTCAGGGAGCAGTACTTC | CASNRDRGPLREQYF | TRBJ2-7 | - | TRBV6-5 | TRBD1
TGTGCCAGCAGGCCGACAGGGGACTACGAGCAGTACTTC | CASRPTGDYEQYF | TRBJ2-7 | once | TRBV12-3/TRBV12-4 | TRBD1
TGTGCCAGCGAGCCCTCAACTAATGAAAAACTGTTTTTT | CASEPSTNEKLFF | TRBJ1-4 | - | TRBV28 | -
TGTGCCAGCAGCCCAACCCGGGGACTAGCGGGAGGGAATGAGCAGTTCTTC | CASSPTRGLAGGNEQFF | TRBJ2-1 | once | TRBV5-4 | TRBD2
TGTGCCAGCAGCTCCCAGGGGGGCTCTGATTCACCCCTCCACTTT | CASSSQGGSDSPLHF | TRBJ1-6 | few | TRBV7-2 | TRBD1
TGTGCCAGCAGTTACTCCCGGACTGCCGGAAACACCATATATTTT | CASSYSRTAGNTIYF | TRBJ1-3 | - | TRBV6-6 | -
TGTGCCAGCAGCCCCGGACTAGCGGGGTCCTACGAGCAGTACTTC | CASSPGLAGSYEQYF | TRBJ2-7 | - | TRBV3-1/TRBV3-2 | TRBD2
TGTGCCAGCAGCGTAACCTGGGCAGGTCTGGATGAGCAGTTCTTC | CASSVTWAGLDEQFF | TRBJ2-1 | - | TRBV9 | -
TGCGCCAGCAGCCAGTCACCCGGGACTAGCTTCGTATTTGAGCAGTTCTTC | CASSQSPGTSFVFEQFF | TRBJ2-1 | once | TRBV4-1 | TRBD2
TGTGCCAGCAGCTTAGATGGCACTGGGGCCAACGTCCTGACTTTC | CASSLDGTGANVLTF | TRBJ2-6 | few | TRBV11-2 | -
TGTGCCAGCAGCCCGGGGACAGCGAACACCGGGGAGCTGTTTTTT | CASSPGTANTGELFF | TRBJ2-2 | - | TRBV9 | TRBD1
TGTGCCAGCAGCCAATTCCCCAGCACTGAAGCTTTCTTT | CASSQFPSTEAFF | TRBJ1-1 | once | TRBV16 | -
TGTGCCAGCAGTTTTTCCGGGACTAGTATATCCAATGAGCAGTTCTTC | CASSFSGTSISNEQFF | TRBJ2-1 | few | TRBV28 | TRBD2
TGCGCCAGCAGCCCCAGACACGGGGCCTACGAGCAGTACTTC | CASSPRHGAYEQYF | TRBJ2-7 | - | TRBV5-1 | -
TGTGCCAGCAGTGCCACAGGCGGCACTGAAGCTTTCTTT | CASSATGGTEAFF | TRBJ1-1 | - | TRBV6-6 | -
TGTGCCAGCAGCTACATACCCACAAGCGGGGACGGAAGGGATACGCAGTATTTT | CASSYIPTSGDGRDTQYF | TRBJ2-3 | - | TRBV7-6 | TRBD2
TGTGCCAGTAGTATAAGGGTTTGGGGAGGGCGAGCCTACGAGCAGTACTTC | CASSIRVWGGRAYEQYF | TRBJ2-7 | - | TRBV19 | TRBD2